This T cell receptor beta chain derives from a study of cytomegalovirus exposure and HLA in healthy donors. The method was immunoSEQ multiplex PCR; TCRdb's version includes in-frame clones alone and lacks a portion of them. Of some 310,000 clones in the sample, around 90% were seen once. With 2 bases removed from V and 5 bases from J, the gap between germline ends came to 7 bases. The CDR3 sequence is 14 residues long. Germline CDR1 is MNHEY and CDR2 is SMNVEV (reference sequence). Sequences were obtained from PBMCs. This TCR derives from a man aged 25 to 45 in good health and CMV-seronegative. The chain uses TRBV27 and TRBJ1-6, with D possibly TRBD1 on 5 matching bases. In nucleotides, the CDR3 is TGTGCCAGCAGTTTAGCAGGGAATAATTCACCCCTCCACTTT. It translates to CASSLAGNNSPLHF.